This passage covers 22 T cell receptor beta chains from one sample sequenced in a study of blood T cell repertoires in COVID-19 (dated by TCRdb to 2020 to 2022). The receptor library was made with the immunoSEQ multiplex PCR assay. The source is immuneACCESS, and TCRdb retained only in-frame sequences with V and J called. Part of the clones is not carried over; for the studies checked, unresolved V genes explain less than half of this, and the remainder is unexplained. Present in this sample are 150,000 to 200,000 clones, roughly 87% of which were seen just once. 8.4% of the sample is held by the ten biggest clonotypes. Sequences were obtained from peripheral blood. The origin of the receptors is a woman aged 70 to 79 with acute or convalescent COVID-19.

This clone was seen only once. This rearrangement joins TRBV12-5 to TRBJ1-5; D perhaps matches TRBD1 (5 bases). The CDR3 length is 14 residues. With 4 bases removed from V and 3 bases from J, the gap between germline ends came to 10 bases. From germline, CDR1 is LGHNT and CDR2 FRNRAP. The CDR3 sequence: CASGSGGDNQPQHF. CDR3 sequence (DNA): TGTGCTAGTGGTTCTGGAGGGGACAATCAGCCCCAGCATTTT.

The chain uses TRBV6-1 and TRBJ1-3; the D gene is possibly TRBD1 (5 bases). The length of the CDR3 is 17 residues. With 4 bases removed from V and 0 bases from J, the gap between germline ends came to 16 bases. From germline, CDR1 is MNHNS and CDR2 SASEGT. In DNA form, the CDR3 reads TGTGCCAGCAGTGGCGAGGGACTCTCGAGCTCTGGAAACACCATATATTTT. This gives the protein CASSGEGLSSSGNTIYF.

The chain couples TRBV4-1 to TRBJ1-2; 8 nucleotides line up with TRBD1. Trimming at V came to 0 bases and at J to 3 bases, leaving 9 bases not matched to a gene. CDR1 is MGHRA, CDR2 YSYEKL, per germline. The CDR3 sequence is 17 residues long. The CDR3 coding sequence is TGCGCCAGCAGCCAAGACTTCCGACAGGGGAGGCACTATGGCTACACCTTC. Amino acid sequence: CASSQDFRQGRHYGYTF.

There are a few counts of this clone. V usage is TRBV5-1 and J usage is TRBJ1-3, with a possible D match to TRBD1 (6 bases). The V gene lost 4 bases and the J gene lost 4 bases, with 15 bases spanning the gap. There are 15 residues in the CDR3. CDR1 SGHRS and CDR2 YFSETQ come from the germline V gene. CDR3 in amino acids: CASSPETGSGNTIYF. The CDR3 DNA sequence: TGCGCCAGCAGCCCCGAGACAGGTTCAGGAAACACCATATATTTT.

The genes are TRBV3-1 (or the pseudogene TRBV3-2) and TRBJ2-5; 11 positions agree with TRBD2. Germline trimming cut 3 bases from V and 5 bases from J; bases unmatched to any gene: 23. The CDR3 runs 21 residues. CDR1 is LGHDT, CDR2 YNNKEL, per germline (reference sequence). CDR3 sequence reads: CASSHFGSQTSGKYGAETQYF. CDR3 bases: TGTGCCAGCAGCCACTTCGGGAGTCAGACTAGCGGGAAGTACGGGGCCGAGACCCAGTACTTC.

The V and J genes are TRBV5-6 and TRBJ1-1, with TRBD1 identical over 9 bases. J gave up 5 bases and V 3 bases, and 5 bases lay outside the gene matches. The CDR3 sequence is 14 residues long. CDR1 is SGHDT and CDR2 is YYEEEE in the germline V gene. CDR3 coding DNA: TGTGCCAGCAGCTACAGGGGGCGGGGGACTGAAGCTTTCTTT. It encodes CASSYRGRGTEAFF.

The CDR3 protein is CSVLRNRGRETQYF. DNA for the CDR3: TGCAGCGTTCTCCGGAACAGGGGGCGGGAGACCCAGTACTTC. V is TRBV29-1 and J is TRBJ2-5, with 9 bases aligning to TRBD1. V lost 5 bases, J lost 5 bases, and 9 bases stayed unmatched. The germline CDR1 and CDR2 sequences are SQVTM and ANQGSEA. The CDR3 runs 14 residues.

The chain recombines TRBV5-1 with TRBJ2-7, with TRBD2 matching 8 bases. The CDR3 spans 14 residues. Germline CDR1 SGHRS, CDR2 YFSETQ. V dropped 6 bases and J dropped 6; count of bases not matched to a gene: 11. The CDR3: CASKNRTSRVEQYF. The CDR3 DNA reads as TGCGCCAGCAAAAACCGGACTAGCAGGGTCGAGCAGTACTTC.

The rearrangement joins TRBV19 to TRBJ1-1; TRBD1 aligns across 10 bases. CDR1 is LNHDA and CDR2 is SQIVND in the germline V gene (reference sequence). CDR3 length: 14 residues. With V trimmed by 9 bases and J by 6 bases, 10 bases remained unmatched. The CDR3 nucleotides are TGTGCCAGCCTCAGGACAGGGGGTTACCCTGAAGCTTTCTTT. This sequence encodes CASLRTGGYPEAFF.

This clone occurred once. The rearrangement links TRBV6-1 to TRBJ2-1; TRBD2 matches 10 bases. The germline V gene has CDR1 MNHNS and CDR2 SASEGT. Unmatched junction bases numbered 8, after V lost 2 bases and J lost 4 bases. This CDR3 comprises 17 residues. CDR3 coding DNA: TGTGCCAGCAGTGAAAGGAGCGGGGGGGGAAAATACAATGAGCAGTTCTTC. Amino acids: CASSERSGGGKYNEQFF.

In this sample, this clone turned up a few times. V and J are TRBV7-2 and TRBJ1-2, with TRBD1 matching over 8 bases. Germline V gene lookup returns CDR1 SGHTA and CDR2 FQGNSA. The CDR3 is 14 amino acids. With 5 bases clipped from V and 8 bases from J, the junction kept 10 bases outside the gene matches. The CDR3 DNA reads as TGTGCCAGCAGCCCTAGGCGACAGGGGAACGGCTACACCTTC. Translation gives CASSPRRQGNGYTF. Filled out from reference TRBV7-2 and TRBJ1-2, the complete variable domain reads GAGVSQSPSNKVTEKGKDVELRCDPISGHTALYWYRQSLGQGLEFLIYFQGNSAPDKSGLPSDRFSAERTGGSVSTLTIQRTQQEDSAVYLCASSPRRQGNGYTFGSGTRLTVV.

The chain links TRBV7-6 to TRBJ2-3, with TRBD2 matching over 8 bases. With V trimmed by 2 bases and J by 1 base, 8 bases remained unmatched. This CDR3 is built from 17 residues. Germline loops: CDR1 SGHVS, CDR2 FNYEAQ. Here the CDR3 reads CASSLTPAGGGTDTQYF. Written as DNA, the CDR3 is TGTGCCAGCAGCTTAACTCCCGCGGGAGGCGGCACAGATACGCAGTATTTT. Full variable domain (remainder filled in from reference TRBV7-6 and TRBJ2-3): GAGVSQSPRYKVTKRGQDVALRCDPISGHVSLYWYRQALGQGPEFLTYFNYEAQQDKSGLPNDRFSAERPEGSISTLTIQRTEQRDSAMYRCASSLTPAGGGTDTQYFGPGTRLTVL.

The chain combines TRBV27 with TRBJ2-1, with TRBD2 matching over 8 bases. Per the germline V gene, CDR1 is MNHEY and CDR2 is SMNVEV (reference sequence). V shed 0 bases, J shed 5 bases, and the junction held 15 bases outside the gene matches. This CDR3 region has 19 residues. The CDR3 DNA follows: TGTGCCAGCAGTTTATCCCTGGGTAGCGGGAAAGGCTGGAACAATGAGCAGTTCTTC. The encoded protein is CASSLSLGSGKGWNNEQFF.

This clone was seen a single time. V usage is TRBV2 and J usage is TRBJ1-5; 9 bases agree with TRBD1. The CDR3 runs to 15 residues. Germline assignment: CDR1 SNHLY and CDR2 FYNNEI. Losses at the gene ends were 1 base for V and 2 bases for J; bases not matched to a gene: 0. CDR3 nucleotides: TGTGCCAGCAGTGAAGGGGACAGGGGCAATCAGCCCCAGCATTTT. The encoded protein is CASSEGDRGNQPQHF.

The chain uses TRBV28 and TRBJ1-1; the match to TRBD1 covers 8 bases. The CDR3 covers 14 residues. J lost 3 bases, V lost 2 bases, and 2 bases had no gene match. Germline V gives CDR1 MDHEN, CDR2 SYDVKM. The CDR3 here is CASSLTGGDTEAFF. CDR3 coding DNA: TGTGCCAGCAGTTTAACAGGGGGGGACACTGAAGCTTTCTTT.

In its sample, this clone was seen once. CDR3 in amino acids: CASSLDRGLYNEQFF. The CDR3 coding sequence is TGTGCCAGCAGCCTCGACAGGGGACTCTACAATGAGCAGTTCTTC. The V and J genes are TRBV7-9 and TRBJ2-1, with 8 bases fitting TRBD1. Trimming removed 5 bases from V and 3 bases from J; junction bases left unmatched: 6. The CDR3 covers 15 residues. Germline CDR1 reads SEHNR; CDR2 reads FQNEAQ (reference sequence).

The chain links TRBV29-1 to TRBJ1-2; tentatively, D is TRBD1 (5 bases). The germline CDR1 and CDR2 sequences are SQVTM and ANQGSEA. Trimming removed 4 bases at V and 2 bases at J, with 11 bases between. CDR3 size: 13 residues. The CDR3 spells CSVGDSSNYGYTF. CDR3 nucleotides: TGCAGCGTTGGTGACAGCTCGAACTATGGCTACACCTTC.

As regards this clone: A read error may be the cause here, since a much bigger clone is one base away. The chain uses TRBV5-1 and TRBJ2-7, with 7 bases that match TRBD1. Germline loops: CDR1 SGHRS, CDR2 YFSETQ. The CDR3 sequence is 16 residues long. With V trimmed by 9 bases and J by 0 bases, 15 bases remained unmatched. DNA of the CDR3: TGCGCCAACAGTCGCTTACTCGGGGACAGCTCCTACGAGCAGTACTTC. Amino acids: CANSRLLGDSSYEQYF.

This sequence joins TRBV7-3 and TRBJ2-2; 9 bases agree with TRBD1. The CDR3 spans 16 residues. J was trimmed by 3 bases and V by 5 bases; bases with no gene match: 7. Germline CDR1 is SGHTA and CDR2 is FQGTGA. This chain's CDR3 is CASSTYRGLDTGELFF. The CDR3 nucleotides read TGTGCCAGCAGCACATACAGGGGGCTAGACACCGGGGAGCTGTTTTTT.

The rearrangement joins TRBV28 to TRBJ2-3; 7 bases line up with TRBD2. Losses at the gene ends were 1 base for V and 6 bases for J; bases not matched to a gene: 10. Per the germline V gene, CDR1 is MDHEN and CDR2 is SYDVKM. The CDR3 runs 16 residues. The CDR3 sequence: CASSLFRDYPNDTQYF. Here the CDR3 DNA reads TGTGCCAGCAGTTTATTCCGGGACTACCCCAACGATACGCAGTATTTT.

The gene calls are TRBV27 and TRBJ2-1; TRBD2 might be the D (7 bases). Trimming took 3 bases from V and 8 from J, leaving 23 bases between them. CDR3 length: 17 amino acids. Germline CDR1 reads MNHEY; CDR2 reads SMNVEV (reference sequence). The CDR3 region is CASSLLSLAVYRDEQFF. The CDR3, as DNA: TGTGCCAGCAGTTTGTTGTCCCTAGCGGTGTACAGGGATGAGCAGTTCTTC.

As DNA, the CDR3 is TGTGCCAGCAGGGGAGCCTATAATTCACCCCTCCACTTT. Protein product: CASRGAYNSPLHF. The chain carries TRBV28 and TRBJ1-6; unclear D gene. From germline, CDR1 is MDHEN and CDR2 SYDVKM. This CDR3 is built from 13 residues. Trimming took 6 bases from V and 2 from J, leaving 5 bases between them.